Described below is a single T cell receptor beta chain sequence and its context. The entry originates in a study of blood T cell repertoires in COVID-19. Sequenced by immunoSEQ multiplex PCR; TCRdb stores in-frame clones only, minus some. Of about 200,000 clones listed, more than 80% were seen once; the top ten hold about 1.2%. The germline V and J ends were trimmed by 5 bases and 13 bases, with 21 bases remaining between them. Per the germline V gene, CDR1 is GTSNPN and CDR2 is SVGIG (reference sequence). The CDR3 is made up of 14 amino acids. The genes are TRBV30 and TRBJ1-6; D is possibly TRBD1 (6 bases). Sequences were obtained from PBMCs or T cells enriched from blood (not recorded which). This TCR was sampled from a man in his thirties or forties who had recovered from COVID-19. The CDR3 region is CAWWQGAGVRPLHF. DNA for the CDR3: TGTGCCTGGTGGCAAGGGGCAGGGGTCCGCCCCCTCCACTTT.